This record covers a single T cell receptor beta chain. What it binds is not known. The sample is drawn from a study of Ad26.COV2.S vaccination and SARS-CoV-2 variants. Turning to the study itself: Dosing was one shot or two shots 56 days apart.

Described treatment: around 19 received Ad26.COV2.S at low or high dose, single or two shots; five or six received placebo; per-sample allocation not given. Samples were taken on day 63 after the first vaccine or placebo injection. CDR1 SGHRS and CDR2 YFSETQ come from the germline V gene. The CDR3 sequence is 16 residues long. The V segment lost 2 bases and the J segment 2 bases; nucleotides outside the gene matches: 4. Whole-study results and caveats: Post-vaccination spike-specific CD8+ and CD4+ T cell responses reportedly had substantial breadth. Placebo recipients and vaccine recipients were similar in non-spike TCR breadth. Responses of T cells in total may have been underestimated by the TCR breadth and depth analyses.

The table came from immunoSEQ multiplex PCR; TCRdb's copy has only in-frame clones and leaves some out. The table records 250,000 to 300,000 clones, around 87% of them present only once. Source: peripheral blood, taken in a trial of Ad26.COV2.S vaccine versus placebo. J is TRBJ2-3 and V is TRBV5-1, with 11 bases aligning to TRBD2. The sequence came from a person aged 18 to 59 who received the Ad26.COV2.S COVID-19 vaccine or a placebo. The CDR3 loop is CASSFSGGAPTDTQYF. For the CDR3, the DNA is TGCGCCAGCAGCTTTAGCGGGGGGGCCCCCACAGATACGCAGTATTTT.